These 5 T cell receptor beta chains share one sample of origin, sequenced in a study of blood T cell repertoires in COVID-19. Sequenced by immunoSEQ multiplex PCR; TCRdb stores in-frame clones only, minus some. The sample has 90,000 or so clones; approximately 86% are singletons. The material sequenced was peripheral blood. The receptor source for this set is a man between 60 and 70 years old with acute or convalescent COVID-19.

V is TRBV19 and J is TRBJ1-4; D is perhaps TRBD1 (6 bases). Trimming stripped 7 bases from V and 11 bases from J, with 23 bases between. The germline V gene encodes CDR1 LNHDA and CDR2 SQIVND (reference sequence). The CDR3 is made up of 15 amino acids. DNA for the CDR3: TGTGCCAGTACCCACGGACAGCTCGACCAAATTAAACTGTTTTTT. It encodes CASTHGQLDQIKLFF.

This clone was seen a few times. The V call is TRBV27, the J call TRBJ1-4; D remains unclear. This CDR3 has 12 amino acids. Germline lookup yields CDR1 MNHEY and CDR2 SMNVEV (reference sequence). Between the trimmed V and J ends, which lost 8 bases and 8 bases, there was a span of 12 bases. CDR3 bases: TGTGCCAGCCTTACGGGTTGGGAAAAACTGTTTTTT. It translates to CASLTGWEKLFF.

This chain joins TRBV6-5 and TRBJ1-6; tentative D call: TRBD1 (5 bases). The CDR3 has 15 amino acids. CDR1 MNHEY and CDR2 SVGAGI come from the germline V gene. Trimming removed 6 bases at V and 7 bases at J, with 16 bases between. The CDR3 region has the DNA TGTGCCAGCAGAGACTTCGGGGGGATGAATTCACCCCTCCACTTT. It codes for CASRDFGGMNSPLHF.

The rearrangement links TRBV3-1 (or the pseudogene TRBV3-2) to TRBJ2-7; TRBD1 is a possible D gene (5 bases). The CDR3 is 14 residues long. Germline assignment: CDR1 LGHDT and CDR2 YNNKEL (reference sequence). With 1 base removed from V and 2 bases from J, the gap between germline ends came to 9 bases. The CDR3 loop is CASSQVGVTYEQYF. The CDR3 DNA is TGTGCCAGCAGCCAAGTAGGGGTTACCTACGAGCAGTACTTC.

This chain joins TRBV27 and TRBJ2-2; 15 bases fit TRBD2. The CDR3 length is 19 residues. After removal of 5 bases from V and 0 bases from J, the junction contained 7 bases not matched to a gene. Germline V gene sequence: CDR1 MNHEY, CDR2 SMNVEV (reference sequence). CDR3 protein: CASSPGLAGGFANTGELFF. In DNA, the CDR3 is TGTGCCAGCAGTCCTGGACTAGCGGGGGGGTTCGCGAACACCGGGGAGCTGTTTTTT.